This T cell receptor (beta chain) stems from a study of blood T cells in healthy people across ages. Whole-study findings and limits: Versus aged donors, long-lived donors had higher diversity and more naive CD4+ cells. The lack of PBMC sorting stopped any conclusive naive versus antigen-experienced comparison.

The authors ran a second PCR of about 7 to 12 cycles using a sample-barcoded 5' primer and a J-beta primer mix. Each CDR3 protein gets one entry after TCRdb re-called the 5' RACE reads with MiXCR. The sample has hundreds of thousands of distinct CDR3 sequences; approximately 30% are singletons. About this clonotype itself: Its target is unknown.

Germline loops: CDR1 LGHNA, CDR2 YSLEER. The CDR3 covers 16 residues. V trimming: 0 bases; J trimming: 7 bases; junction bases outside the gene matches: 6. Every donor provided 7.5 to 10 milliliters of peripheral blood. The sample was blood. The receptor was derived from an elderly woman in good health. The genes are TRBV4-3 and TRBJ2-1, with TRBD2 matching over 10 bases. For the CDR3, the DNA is TGCGCCAGCAGCCAAGATCTTGGTAGCGGGGGGAATGAGCAGTTCTTC. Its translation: CASSQDLGSGGNEQFF.